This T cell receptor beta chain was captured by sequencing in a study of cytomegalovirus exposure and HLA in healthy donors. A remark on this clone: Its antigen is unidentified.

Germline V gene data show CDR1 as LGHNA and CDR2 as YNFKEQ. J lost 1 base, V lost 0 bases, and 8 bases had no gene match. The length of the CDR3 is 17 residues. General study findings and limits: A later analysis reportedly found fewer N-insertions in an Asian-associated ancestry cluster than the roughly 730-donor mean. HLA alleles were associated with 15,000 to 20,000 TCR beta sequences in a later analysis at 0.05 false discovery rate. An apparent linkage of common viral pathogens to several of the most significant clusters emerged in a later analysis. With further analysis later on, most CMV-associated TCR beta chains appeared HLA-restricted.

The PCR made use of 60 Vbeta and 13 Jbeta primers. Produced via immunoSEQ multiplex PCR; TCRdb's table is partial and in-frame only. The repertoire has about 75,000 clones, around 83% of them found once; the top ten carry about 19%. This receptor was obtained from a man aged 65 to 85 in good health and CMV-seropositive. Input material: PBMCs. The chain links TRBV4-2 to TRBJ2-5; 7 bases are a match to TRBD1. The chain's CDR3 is CASSQDVTGDSQETQYF. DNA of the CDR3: TGTGCCAGCAGCCAAGATGTAACAGGGGACAGCCAAGAGACCCAGTACTTC.